The 25 T cell receptor beta chains in this list originate from one sample, sequenced in a study of shared clonotypes between healthy human individuals. Using immunoSEQ multiplex PCR, the repertoire was profiled, and TCRdb retains in-frame clones only, with some absent. Among around 1.6 million clones, approximately 98% were seen once, and the ten largest hold approximately 0.44%. Material for sequencing was naive CD4+ T cells sorted from blood. Subset meaning: CD45RA+ positively selected. The receptors here all came from a young man in good health.

On this clone itself: The same CDR3 also results from other DNA sequences found in this sample. V is TRBV29-1 and J is TRBJ2-1; 12 bases fit TRBD2. Germline CDR1 SQVTM, CDR2 ANQGSEA. V shed 3 bases, J shed 5 bases, and the junction held 2 bases outside the gene matches. This CDR3 comprises 14 residues. Here the CDR3 DNA reads TGCAGCGTTGAGAGGACTAGCGGGAACAATGAGCAGTTCTTC. Its translation: CSVERTSGNNEQFF.

The rearrangement links TRBV2 to TRBJ2-1; D remains ambiguous. The CDR3 loop spans 13 amino acids. The V end lost 2 bases, the J end lost 4 bases, and 6 bases lay between the germline ends. Germline CDR1 and CDR2: SNHLY and FYNNEI. CDR3 region: CASSELGYNEQFF. Here the CDR3 DNA reads TGTGCCAGCAGTGAATTGGGGTACAATGAGCAGTTCTTC.

V gene TRBV6-5 combines with J gene TRBJ2-3; 10 nucleotides line up with TRBD2. Germline loops: CDR1 MNHEY, CDR2 SVGAGI. The CDR3 covers 16 residues. With V trimmed by 0 bases and J by 3 bases, 3 bases remained unmatched. CDR3 in DNA: TGTGCCAGCAGTTACTCCCCTAGCGGGAGAACAGATACGCAGTATTTT. This gives the protein CASSYSPSGRTDTQYF.

The rearrangement uses TRBV5-6 and TRBJ2-7; 9 bases are a match to TRBD2. The germline CDR1 and CDR2 sequences are SGHDT and YYEEEE. J gave up 5 bases and V 0 bases, and 6 bases lay outside the gene matches. The CDR3 covers 15 residues. The DNA of the CDR3 is TGTGCCAGCAGCTTGGAGGCGGGAGGGTATAACGAGCAGTACTTC. It codes for CASSLEAGGYNEQYF. The whole variable domain, filled in from reference TRBV5-6 and TRBJ2-7, reads DAGVTQSPTHLIKTRGQQVTLRCSPKSGHDTVSWYQQALGQGPQFIFQYYEEEERQRGNFPDRFSGHQFPNYSSELNVNALLLGDSALYLCASSLEAGGYNEQYFGPGTRLTVT.

The rearrangement links TRBV18 to TRBJ2-1; D might be TRBD2 (6 bases). The CDR3 loop spans 15 amino acids. The ends were cut back, 10 bases at V and 3 bases at J, with 19 bases in the middle. In germline, CDR1 is KGHSH, CDR2 LQKENI. In DNA, the CDR3 is TGTGCCACCACTATTAAGACGGGACTCTACAATGAGCAGTTCTTC. Translating gives CATTIKTGLYNEQFF.

This chain joins TRBV5-5 and TRBJ2-2; D uncertain. Trimming took off 4 bases at V and 4 bases at J, with 17 bases between the two ends. This CDR3 contains 16 residues. The V gene's germline CDR1 is SGHKS and CDR2 YYEKEE (reference sequence). The CDR3 bases are TGTGCCAGCAGCGCCGCACTAATAGTTTCCACCGGGGAGCTGTTTTTT. This gives the protein CASSAALIVSTGELFF.

The rearrangement links TRBV6-5 to TRBJ2-7; D is possibly TRBD2 (5 bases). This CDR3 comprises 13 residues. Germline values: CDR1 MNHEY, CDR2 SVGAGI. V gave up 6 bases and J gave up 0 bases, with 9 bases separating them. The CDR3 sequence is CASRRGVSYEQYF. CDR3 in DNA: TGTGCCAGCAGACGGGGAGTCTCCTACGAGCAGTACTTC.

The rearrangement links TRBV28 to TRBJ1-5; unclear D gene. The CDR3 runs 14 residues. Germline V gives CDR1 MDHEN, CDR2 SYDVKM. V was trimmed by 10 bases and J by 6 bases, leaving 19 bases between them. The CDR3 loop reads CATGGPPPSQPQHF. The CDR3, as DNA: TGTGCCACCGGCGGGCCGCCCCCTAGTCAGCCCCAGCATTTT.

The chain carries TRBV29-1 and TRBJ1-2; tentative D call: TRBD1 (5 bases). Germline CDR1 reads SQVTM; CDR2 reads ANQGSEA. The germline V and J ends were trimmed by 3 bases and 4 bases, with 18 bases remaining between them. CDR3 length equals 15 residues. As DNA, the CDR3 is TGCAGCGTTGAGGAATCAGGAATGGGGGGCTATGGCTACACCTTC. This codes for CSVEESGMGGYGYTF. Full variable domain (missing parts from reference TRBV29-1 and TRBJ1-2): SAVISQKPSRDICQRGTSLTIQCQVDSQVTMMFWYRQQPGQSLTLIATANQGSEATYESGFVIDKFPISRPNLTFSTLTVSNMSPEDSSIYLCSVEESGMGGYGYTFGSGTRLTVV.

This chain connects TRBV6-7 to TRBJ2-5; D call uncertain. TRBV6-7 is labeled an ORF, and its function is uncertain. This CDR3 is 14 amino acids long. The ends were cut back, 11 bases at V and 1 base at J, with 17 bases in the middle. CDR3 sequence: CAQALRAVQETQYF. CDR3 nucleotides: TGTGCCCAAGCGCTCCGGGCTGTCCAAGAGACCCAGTACTTC.

For this clone: The identical CDR3 is also encoded by other nucleotide sequences in the sample. The genes are TRBV9 and TRBJ1-1; D call uncertain. V lost 0 bases and J lost 0, with 6 bases in between. Germline-derived CDR1 and CDR2 are SGDLS and YYNGEE. This CDR3 comprises 14 residues. The chain's CDR3 is CASSVDGVNTEAFF. The CDR3 nucleotides are TGTGCCAGCAGCGTAGACGGCGTGAACACTGAAGCTTTCTTT.

The chain is built from TRBV5-1 and TRBJ2-7; unclear D gene. The CDR3 loop spans 14 amino acids. Deletions cut 0 bases from V and 2 bases from J, with 9 bases between. The germline V gene encodes CDR1 SGHRS and CDR2 YFSETQ. The CDR3 coding sequence is TGCGCCAGCAGCTTGGATCAAGTAACCTACGAGCAGTACTTC. This codes for CASSLDQVTYEQYF.

About this clone itself: In the same sample, other DNA sequences code for this CDR3. The chain uses TRBV4-3 and TRBJ1-5; no clear D gene. This CDR3 region has 13 residues. V lost 3 bases and J 4 bases, leaving 7 bases between the germline ends. Looked up from germline, CDR1 is LGHNA and CDR2 is YSLEER. The CDR3 sequence is CASSQAINQPQHF. CDR3 coding DNA: TGCGCCAGCAGCCAGGCAATTAATCAGCCCCAGCATTTT.

CDR3 bases: TGTGCCAGCTCACCACCGGGGGGGGCTCCGAACACTGAAGCTTTCTTT. Translating it yields CASSPPGGAPNTEAFF. The chain uses TRBV18 and TRBJ1-1, with a weak D call TRBD1 (6 bases). Germline V CDR1 and CDR2: KGHSH, LQKENI. This CDR3 is built from 16 residues. V was clipped by 0 bases and J by 1 base, with 12 bases between them.

The rearrangement uses TRBV7-8 and TRBJ2-1; TRBD2 aligns across 9 bases. The germline CDR1 and CDR2 sequences are SGHVS and FQNEAQ. This CDR3 region has 15 residues. The V gene end was trimmed by 5 bases and the J gene end by 0 bases; junction bases not matched to a gene: 2. The CDR3 region has the DNA TGTGCCAGCAGCGTTAGCGGGAGCTCCTACAATGAGCAGTTCTTC. This sequence encodes CASSVSGSSYNEQFF.

This clone was seen only once. The chain joins TRBV28 to TRBJ2-7; D remains unclear. CDR3 size: 10 residues. The V gene's germline CDR1 is MDHEN and CDR2 SYDVKM. V was trimmed by 8 bases and J by 4 bases, leaving 6 bases between them. CDR3 DNA: TGTGCCAGCGCCGAGTACGAGCAGTACTTC. Translation: CASAEYEQYF.

Points on this clone: Other nucleotide sequences in the sample specify the same CDR3. The chain links TRBV5-1 to TRBJ2-3; D is uncertain. The germline V gene has CDR1 SGHRS and CDR2 YFSETQ. The CDR3 loop spans 14 amino acids. The ends were cut back, 0 bases at V and 3 bases at J, with 8 bases in the middle. CDR3 protein: CASSLGTVTDTQYF. CDR3 coding DNA: TGCGCCAGCAGCTTGGGGACGGTTACAGATACGCAGTATTTT.

This clone was found once. In nucleotides, the CDR3 is TGTGCCAGCAGCCAGCTAGGGTATGGCTACACCTTC. Translating it yields CASSQLGYGYTF. The chain employs TRBV7-3 and TRBJ1-2; D is unresolved. This CDR3 spans 12 amino acids. Germline values: CDR1 SGHTA, CDR2 FQGTGA. The germline V and J ends were trimmed by 5 bases and 5 bases, with 9 bases remaining between them.

The chain employs TRBV6-5 and TRBJ1-2; 8 bases line up with TRBD1. CDR3 length equals 14 residues. Unmatched junction bases numbered 6, after V lost 5 bases and J lost 4 bases. CDR1 is MNHEY and CDR2 is SVGAGI in the germline V gene. In nucleotides, the CDR3 is TGTGCCAGCAGTACCGACAGGGGCGGCTATGGCTACACCTTC. Translation gives CASSTDRGGYGYTF.

The genes are TRBV29-1 and TRBJ2-7; D not certain. CDR3 length: 12 amino acids. CDR1 is SQVTM, CDR2 ANQGSEA, per germline. Trimming took off 4 bases at V and 2 bases at J, with 9 bases between the two ends. CDR3 bases: TGCAGCGTTGTTAATAGCCCCTACGAGCAGTACTTC. Translated, it gives CSVVNSPYEQYF.

The sample holds one count of this clone. Other DNA variants within this sample encode the same CDR3. The chain links TRBV5-1 to TRBJ2-5; 7 bases are a match to TRBD2. The CDR3 covers 14 residues. The germline gives CDR1 SGHRS, CDR2 YFSETQ. V was clipped by 2 bases and J by 5 bases; unmatched bases: 6. The CDR3 here is CASSFGTGGETQYF. CDR3 sequence (DNA): TGCGCCAGCAGCTTCGGGACCGGGGGGGAGACCCAGTACTTC.

This clone was seen only once. V and J are TRBV5-6 and TRBJ1-1; D gene ambiguous. CDR1 and CDR2 (germline): SGHDT, YYEEEE. The CDR3 covers 17 residues. Deletions cut 0 bases from V and 4 bases from J, with 19 bases between. CDR3 in amino acids: CASSLGNLFGEGTEAFF. The CDR3 DNA is TGTGCCAGCAGCTTGGGGAATCTGTTTGGGGAAGGCACTGAAGCTTTCTTT. The variable domain in full, completed from reference TRBV5-6 and TRBJ1-1, reads DAGVTQSPTHLIKTRGQQVTLRCSPKSGHDTVSWYQQALGQGPQFIFQYYEEEERQRGNFPDRFSGHQFPNYSSELNVNALLLGDSALYLCASSLGNLFGEGTEAFFGQGTRLTVV.

The chain carries TRBV6-5 and TRBJ2-7; D might be TRBD2 (6 bases). The germline CDR1 and CDR2 sequences are MNHEY and SVGAGI. CDR3 length: 15 residues. Trimming removed 4 bases from V and 2 bases from J, with 15 bases in between. The CDR3 sequence is CASSFTPGLPYEQYF. The CDR3 nucleotides are TGTGCCAGCAGTTTTACTCCTGGACTACCCTACGAGCAGTACTTC.

The chain is built from TRBV5-1 and TRBJ2-1; 7 nucleotides line up with TRBD2. The length of the CDR3 is 15 residues. From germline, CDR1 is SGHRS and CDR2 YFSETQ. The V and J ends lost 4 bases and 2 bases, in that order; junction bases with no gene match: 6. CDR3 in amino acids: CASSTERDPYNEQFF. The CDR3 DNA reads TGCGCCAGCAGCACAGAGCGGGACCCCTACAATGAGCAGTTCTTC.

The CDR3 region is CASRTRDRGWYEQYF. The DNA of the CDR3 is TGTGCCAGCAGAACCCGGGACAGGGGATGGTACGAGCAGTACTTC. The rearrangement links TRBV6-5 to TRBJ2-7, with 10 bases fitting TRBD1. Germline CDR1 reads MNHEY; CDR2 reads SVGAGI. With 6 bases clipped from V and 4 bases from J, the junction kept 9 bases outside the gene matches. The CDR3 runs 15 residues.